The rows below give T cell receptor beta chains drawn from one sample of a study of CD8 T cells in ankylosing spondylitis. TCRdb ran MiXCR on the 5' RACE reads and lists one entry per CDR3 protein. The repertoire includes about 440,000 distinct CDR3 sequences, approximately 17% of them detected once, and approximately 0.97% sits in the top ten. The sample was blood, either unsorted or a sorted T cell fraction (not recorded which). The receptors originated from a male donor with ankylosing spondylitis. CDR3s include the opening cysteine and the closing phenylalanine or tryptophan. A D gene is named only where the DNA matches it firmly. Clone size, where shown, is once, few, many, or a class for clones that have expanded.

NA,NA,TRBV5-1,13,TRBJ2-1,CASSLRERDEQFF,TGCGCCAGCAGCTTGAGGGAGAGAGATGAGCAGTTCTTC
TRBD1,few,TRBV11-2,16,TRBJ1-3,CASSLQTGAPGNTIYF,TGTGCCAGCAGCCTCCAGACAGGGGCGCCAGGAAACACCATATATTTT
NA,few,TRBV4-2,14,TRBJ2-7,CASSQVSKHYEQYF,TGTGCCAGCAGCCAAGTAAGTAAGCACTACGAGCAGTACTTC
TRBD1,many,TRBV12-3/TRBV12-4,15,TRBJ1-1,CASVSQGGKNTEAFF,TGTGCCAGCGTTTCCCAGGGGGGTAAGAACACTGAAGCTTTCTTT
NA,NA,TRBV5-1,15,TRBJ2-2,CASSLAPPNTGELFF,TGCGCCAGCAGCTTGGCACCTCCGAACACCGGGGAGCTGTTTTTT
TRBD1,few,TRBV25-1,15,TRBJ1-3,CASSVQGAGGNTIYF,TGTGCCAGCAGTGTACAGGGGGCGGGAGGAAACACCATATATTTT
NA,few,TRBV20-1,14,TRBJ1-6,CSAARGSYNSPLHF,TGCAGTGCCGCGCGGGGCTCCTATAATTCACCCCTCCACTTT
TRBD2,few,TRBV5-1,16,TRBJ2-3,CASSRGSSGGTDTQYF,TGCGCCAGCAGCCGCGGTTCCAGCGGGGGGACAGATACGCAGTATTTT
NA,many,TRBV12-3/TRBV12-4,15,TRBJ2-7,CASSLGLSYSYEQYF,TGTGCCAGCAGTTTAGGGTTATCATACTCCTACGAGCAGTACTTC
TRBD1,many,TRBV24-1,15,TRBJ2-5,CATSPGQGYQETQYF,TGTGCCACCAGCCCGGGACAGGGGTACCAAGAGACCCAGTACTTC
TRBD1,NA,TRBV7-8,15,TRBJ2-7,CASSFGGTGNVEQYF,TGTGCCAGCAGCTTTGGCGGGACAGGTAATGTGGAGCAGTACTTC
TRBD2,NA,TRBV20-1,14,TRBJ2-3,CSARVSSGGVIEYF,TGCAGTGCTAGAGTATCTAGCGGGGGGGTAATCGAATATTTT
NA,NA,TRBV11-2,14,TRBJ2-7,CASSQTRQGYEQYF,TGTGCCAGCAGCCAGACTCGCCAGGGCTACGAGCAGTACTTC
TRBD1,few,TRBV10-3,14,TRBJ2-2,CAISRTGHDGELFF,TGTGCCATCAGTAGGACAGGGCACGACGGGGAGCTGTTTTTT
TRBD2,NA,TRBV28,14,TRBJ2-2,CASIAGGYTGELFF,TGTGCCAGCATTGCCGGGGGGTACACCGGGGAGCTGTTTTTT
NA,few,TRBV6-2/TRBV6-3,14,TRBJ1-5,CASSPGTLLQPQHF,TGTGCCAGCAGTCCCGGGACTCTCTTACAGCCCCAGCATTTT
TRBD2,few,TRBV5-5,16,TRBJ2-2,CASSLSGGGNTGELFF,TGTGCCAGCAGCTTGAGTGGCGGGGGGAACACCGGGGAGCTGTTTTTT
TRBD1,few,TRBV28,15,TRBJ2-2,CASNDLGTVNGELFF,TGTGCCAGCAACGACCTCGGGACAGTGAACGGGGAGCTGTTTTTT
NA,few,TRBV29-1,12,TRBJ1-1,CSVGEVNTEAFF,TGCAGCGTTGGGGAGGTCAACACTGAAGCTTTCTTT
TRBD2,few,TRBV7-9,14,TRBJ2-5,CASSLAGGIETQYF,TGTGCCAGCAGCTTAGCGGGAGGGATTGAGACCCAGTACTTC
NA,few,TRBV7-9,13,TRBJ2-1,CASSPRPSDEQFF,TGTGCCAGCAGCCCGCGCCCGTCCGATGAGCAGTTCTTC
NA,NA,TRBV6-5,15,TRBJ2-1,CASSYREVAYNEQFF,TGTGCCAGCAGTTACAGGGAGGTCGCCTACAATGAGCAGTTCTTC
TRBD1,NA,TRBV6-1,14,TRBJ1-1,CASSRDQGAREAFF,TGTGCCAGCAGTAGGGATCAGGGGGCCCGTGAAGCTTTCTTT
NA,NA,TRBV11-2,17,TRBJ2-1,CASSLLEGDTGRDEQFF,TGTGCCAGCAGCTTATTAGAGGGGGATACAGGGCGGGATGAGCAGTTCTTC
TRBD2,many,TRBV4-2,18,TRBJ2-3,CASSQEPGLAGRADTQYF,TGTGCCAGCAGCCAAGAACCAGGACTAGCGGGTAGGGCAGATACGCAGTATTTT
NA,many,TRBV5-1,14,TRBJ1-1,CASSPLGVGTEAFF,TGCGCCAGCAGCCCCCTGGGCGTGGGGACTGAAGCTTTCTTT
NA,many,TRBV29-1,12,TRBJ2-3,CSVHGSTDTQYF,TGCAGCGTTCACGGAAGCACAGATACGCAGTATTTT
NA,few,TRBV12-3/TRBV12-4,14,TRBJ2-1,CASSLRSLYNEQFF,TGTGCCAGCAGTTTACGGTCCCTCTACAATGAGCAGTTCTTC
TRBD2,many,TRBV12-3/TRBV12-4,18,TRBJ2-1,CASSLRSSGSASYNEQFF,TGTGCCAGCAGTTTACGGTCTAGCGGGAGCGCCTCCTACAATGAGCAGTTCTTC
TRBD2,NA,TRBV20-1,13,TRBJ2-3,CSARLAGVNTQYF,TGCAGTGCCAGACTAGCGGGAGTGAATACGCAGTATTTT
TRBD1,few,TRBV20-1,14,TRBJ1-6,CSARPGTEDSPLHF,TGCAGTGCTAGGCCCGGGACAGAGGACTCACCCCTCCACTTT
NA,few,TRBV5-1,15,TRBJ2-7,CASSTSRDITYEQYF,TGCGCCAGCAGCACCTCCCGGGACATTACCTACGAGCAGTACTTC